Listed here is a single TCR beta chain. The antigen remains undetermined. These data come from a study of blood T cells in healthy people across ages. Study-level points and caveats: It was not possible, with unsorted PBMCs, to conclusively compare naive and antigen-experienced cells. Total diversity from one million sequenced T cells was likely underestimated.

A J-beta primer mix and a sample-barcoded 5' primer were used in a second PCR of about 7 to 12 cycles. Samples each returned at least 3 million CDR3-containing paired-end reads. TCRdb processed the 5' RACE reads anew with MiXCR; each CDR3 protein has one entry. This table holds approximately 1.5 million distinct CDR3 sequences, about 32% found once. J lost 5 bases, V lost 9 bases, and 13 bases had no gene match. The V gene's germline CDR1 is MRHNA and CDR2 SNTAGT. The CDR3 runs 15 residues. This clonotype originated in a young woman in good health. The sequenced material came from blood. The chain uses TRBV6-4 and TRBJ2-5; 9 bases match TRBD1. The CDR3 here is CARSRDRDGTETQYF. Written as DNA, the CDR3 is TGTGCCAGGTCCCGGGACAGGGACGGGACGGAGACCCAGTACTTC.